This T cell receptor beta chain came from a study of OX40 agonist ivuxolimab in advanced cancers. Study-level information: Enrolled patients in dose escalation had cancers that were hepatocellular carcinoma, melanoma, renal cell or head and neck cancer. Cohort: 65% to 90% men, mean age approximately 60, aged about 23 to 79. General study results and limits: Clonal expansion in partial responders at 0.1-3.0 mg/kg ranked among the lowest. The average count of expanded clones was higher among CD8+ T cells than among CD4+.

TCRdb keeps only in-frame clones here, not all; method: immunoSEQ multiplex PCR. The sample holds roughly 61,000 clones, more than 65% seen once. To note about this clone: The antigen remains unidentified.

The sequence was collected from an adult with an advanced solid tumor such as melanoma, head and neck, liver or kidney cancer. The sample here was CD4+ or CD8+ T cells sorted from blood, taken in a trial of the OX40 agonist ivuxolimab.

The CDR3 reads CASSPAGDNQPQHF. The DNA for the CDR3 is TGTGCCAGCTCACCCGCGGGGGACAATCAGCCCCAGCATTTT. The V call is TRBV18, the J call TRBJ1-5, with D tentatively TRBD1 (5 bases). The CDR3 consists of 14 residues. V lost 3 bases and J 3 bases, leaving 9 bases between the germline ends. Germline CDR1 reads KGHSH; CDR2 reads LQKENI. The complete variable domain, with remaining parts taken from reference TRBV18 and TRBJ1-5, reads NAGVMQNPRHLVRRRGQEARLRCSPMKGHSHVYWYRQLPEEGLKFMVYLQKENIIDESGMPKERFSAEFPKEGPSILRIQQVVRGDSAAYFCASSPAGDNQPQHFGDGTRLSIL.